This is a list of T cell receptor beta chains from one sample in a study of blood T cell repertoires in COVID-19. Sequencing was performed with immunoSEQ multiplex PCR; in TCRdb, only in-frame clones are kept and a portion is missing. The sample shows about 310,000 clones, 70% to 90% of them seen only once. What was sequenced was PBMCs or T cells enriched from blood (not recorded which). The receptor source for this set is a woman aged 35 to 49 who had recovered from COVID-19. Each CDR3 is given without its conserved first and last residue. D genes are given only for firm matches.

v_gene	d_gene	j_gene	CDR3aa
TRBV6-5	-	TRBJ2-1	ASSHALERNEQF
TRBV19	TRBD1	TRBJ1-2	ASTTQGVGAYGYT
TRBV2	TRBD2	TRBJ2-5	ASSERGLPGETQY
TRBV28	TRBD1	TRBJ1-3	ASSSIRDRSKSSGNTIY
TRBV5-7	-	TRBJ2-7	ASSSPYEQY
TRBV5-1	-	TRBJ2-7	ASSLGAGFEQY
TRBV2	-	TRBJ1-3	ASREQGSGNTIY
TRBV18	TRBD1	TRBJ2-7	ASSPSGTGFYEQY
TRBV4-2	-	TRBJ2-7	ASSQTGLQSYEQY
TRBV15	-	TRBJ1-2	ATSTRVNYGYT
TRBV28	TRBD2	TRBJ2-1	ASSVLAGGGYEQF
TRBV4-3	TRBD1	TRBJ1-1	ASSQNPGQGYTEAF
TRBV15	TRBD2	TRBJ2-5	ATSRFSGGAGQETQY
TRBV28	TRBD1	TRBJ1-5	ASSLWGQGSNQPQH
TRBV13	TRBD2	TRBJ2-1	ASSLSKREGSSYNEQF
TRBV10-3	-	TRBJ2-3	AISDPGAPSTDTQY
TRBV20-1	-	TRBJ2-1	SARDEGLEF
TRBV6-5	-	TRBJ2-5	ASSYRAGARETQY